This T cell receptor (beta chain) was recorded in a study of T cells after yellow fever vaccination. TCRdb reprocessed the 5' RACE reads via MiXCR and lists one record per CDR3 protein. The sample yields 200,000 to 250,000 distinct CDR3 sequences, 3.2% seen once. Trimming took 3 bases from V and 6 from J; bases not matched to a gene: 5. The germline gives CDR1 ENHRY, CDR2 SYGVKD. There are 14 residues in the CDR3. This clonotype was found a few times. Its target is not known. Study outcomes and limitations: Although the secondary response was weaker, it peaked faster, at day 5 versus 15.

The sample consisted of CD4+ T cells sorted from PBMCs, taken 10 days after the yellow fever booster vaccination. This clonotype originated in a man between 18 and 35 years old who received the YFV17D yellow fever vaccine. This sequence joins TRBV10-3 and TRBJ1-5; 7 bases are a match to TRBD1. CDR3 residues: CAISEDRVGQPQHF. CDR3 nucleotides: TGTGCCATCAGTGAAGACAGGGTGGGTCAGCCCCAGCATTTT.